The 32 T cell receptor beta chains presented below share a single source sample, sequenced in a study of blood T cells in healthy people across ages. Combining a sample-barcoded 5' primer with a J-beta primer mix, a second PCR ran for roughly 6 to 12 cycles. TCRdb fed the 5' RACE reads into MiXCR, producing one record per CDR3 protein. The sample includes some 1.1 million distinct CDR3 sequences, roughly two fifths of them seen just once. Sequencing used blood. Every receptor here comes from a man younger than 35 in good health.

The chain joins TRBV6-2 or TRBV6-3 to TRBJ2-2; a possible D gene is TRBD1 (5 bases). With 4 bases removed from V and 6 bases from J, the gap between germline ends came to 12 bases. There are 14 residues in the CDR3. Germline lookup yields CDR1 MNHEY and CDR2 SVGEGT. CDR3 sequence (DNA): TGTGCCAGCAGTTCTCAGGGTTCAGCCGGGGAGCTGTTTTTT. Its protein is CASSSQGSAGELFF.

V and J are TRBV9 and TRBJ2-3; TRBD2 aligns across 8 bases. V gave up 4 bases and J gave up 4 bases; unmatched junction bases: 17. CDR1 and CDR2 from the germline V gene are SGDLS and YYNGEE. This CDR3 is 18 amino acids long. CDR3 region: CASSPIPITSGGADTQYF. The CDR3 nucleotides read TGTGCCAGCAGCCCAATACCCATTACTAGCGGTGGTGCAGATACGCAGTATTTT.

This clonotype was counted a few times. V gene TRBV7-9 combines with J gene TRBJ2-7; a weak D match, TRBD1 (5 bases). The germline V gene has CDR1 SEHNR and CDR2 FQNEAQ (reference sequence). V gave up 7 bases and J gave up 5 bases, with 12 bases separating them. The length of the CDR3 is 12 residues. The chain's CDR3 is CASNQGSHEQYF. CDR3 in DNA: TGTGCCAGCAACCAGGGTAGCCACGAGCAGTACTTC. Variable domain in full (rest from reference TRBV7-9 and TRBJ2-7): DTGVSQNPRHKITKRGQNVTFRCDPISEHNRLYWYRQTLGQGPEFLTYFQNEAQLEKSRLLSDRFSAERPKGSFSTLEIQRTEQGDSAMYLCASNQGSHEQYFGPGTRLTVT.

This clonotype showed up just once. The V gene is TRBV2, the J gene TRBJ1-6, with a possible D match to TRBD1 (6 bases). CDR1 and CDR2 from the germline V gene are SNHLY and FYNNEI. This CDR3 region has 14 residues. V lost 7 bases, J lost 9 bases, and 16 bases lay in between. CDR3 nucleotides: TGTGCCAGCAACGGACAGCGAGGAGGTTCACCCCTCCACTTT. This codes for CASNGQRGGSPLHF.

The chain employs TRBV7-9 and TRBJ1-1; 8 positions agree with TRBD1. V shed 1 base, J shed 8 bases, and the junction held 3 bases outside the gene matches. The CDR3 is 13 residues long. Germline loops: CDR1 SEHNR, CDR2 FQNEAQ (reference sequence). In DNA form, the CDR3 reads TGTGCCAGCAGCTTAGGACAGGGGTACGAAGCTTTCTTT. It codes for CASSLGQGYEAFF.

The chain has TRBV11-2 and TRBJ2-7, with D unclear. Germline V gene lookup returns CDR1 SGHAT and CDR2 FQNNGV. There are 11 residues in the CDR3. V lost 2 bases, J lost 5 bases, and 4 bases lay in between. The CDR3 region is CASSLNHEQYF. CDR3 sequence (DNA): TGTGCCAGCAGCTTAAACCACGAGCAGTACTTC.

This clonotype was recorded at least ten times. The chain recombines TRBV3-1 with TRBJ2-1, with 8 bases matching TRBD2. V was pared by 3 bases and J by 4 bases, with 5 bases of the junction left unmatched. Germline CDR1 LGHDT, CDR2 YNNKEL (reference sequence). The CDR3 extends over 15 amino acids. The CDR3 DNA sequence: TGTGCCAGCAGCCAGGAAGCGGGGGCGTACAATGAGCAGTTCTTC. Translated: CASSQEAGAYNEQFF.

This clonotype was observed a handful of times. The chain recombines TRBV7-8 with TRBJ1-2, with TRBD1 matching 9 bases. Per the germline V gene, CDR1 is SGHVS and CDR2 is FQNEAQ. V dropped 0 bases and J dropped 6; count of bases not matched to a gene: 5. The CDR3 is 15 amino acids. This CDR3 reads CASSLAGQGLNGYTF. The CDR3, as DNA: TGTGCCAGCAGCTTAGCCGGACAGGGGCTAAATGGCTACACCTTC. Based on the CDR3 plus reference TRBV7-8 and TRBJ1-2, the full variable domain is GAGVSQSPRYKVAKRGQDVALRCDPISGHVSLFWYQQALGQGPEFLTYFQNEAQLDKSGLPSDRFFAERPEGSVSTLKIQRTQQEDSAVYLCASSLAGQGLNGYTFGSGTRLTVV.

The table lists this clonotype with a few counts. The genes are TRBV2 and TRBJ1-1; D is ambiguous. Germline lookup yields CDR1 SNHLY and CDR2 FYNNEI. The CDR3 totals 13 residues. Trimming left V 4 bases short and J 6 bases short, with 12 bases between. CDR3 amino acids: CASSAPGVAEAFF. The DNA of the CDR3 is TGTGCCAGCAGTGCCCCCGGCGTAGCTGAAGCTTTCTTT.

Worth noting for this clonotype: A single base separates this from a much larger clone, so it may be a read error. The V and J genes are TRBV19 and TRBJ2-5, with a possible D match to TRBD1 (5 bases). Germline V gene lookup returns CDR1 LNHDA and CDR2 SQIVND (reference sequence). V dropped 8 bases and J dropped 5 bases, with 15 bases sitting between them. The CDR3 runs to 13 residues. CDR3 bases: TGTGCCAGTGACCAGGCAGGGCACGAGACCCAGTACTTC. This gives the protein CASDQAGHETQYF.

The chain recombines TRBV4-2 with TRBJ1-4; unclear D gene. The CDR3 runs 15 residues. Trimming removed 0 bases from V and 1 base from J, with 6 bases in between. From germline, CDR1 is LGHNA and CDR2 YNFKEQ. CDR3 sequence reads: CASSQDKGTNEKLFF. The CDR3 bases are TGTGCCAGCAGCCAAGATAAGGGAACTAATGAAAAACTGTTTTTT.

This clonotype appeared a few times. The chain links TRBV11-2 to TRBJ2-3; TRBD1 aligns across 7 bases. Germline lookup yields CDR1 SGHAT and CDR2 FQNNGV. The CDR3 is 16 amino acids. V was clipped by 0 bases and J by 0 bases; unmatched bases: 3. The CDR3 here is CASSLDRGQSTDTQYF. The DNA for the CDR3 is TGTGCCAGCAGCTTAGATCGGGGACAGAGCACAGATACGCAGTATTTT. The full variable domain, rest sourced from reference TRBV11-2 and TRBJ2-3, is EAGVAQSPRYKIIEKRQSVAFWCNPISGHATLYWYQQILGQGPKLLIQFQNNGVVDDSQLPKDRFSAERLKGVDSTLKIQPAKLEDSAVYLCASSLDRGQSTDTQYFGPGTRLTVL.

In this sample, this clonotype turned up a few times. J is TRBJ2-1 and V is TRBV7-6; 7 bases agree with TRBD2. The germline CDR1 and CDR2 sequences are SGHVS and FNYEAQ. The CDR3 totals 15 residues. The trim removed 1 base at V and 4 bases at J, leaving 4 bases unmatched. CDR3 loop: CASSLVTSKYNEQFF. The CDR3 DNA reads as TGTGCCAGCAGCTTAGTGACTAGCAAGTACAATGAGCAGTTCTTC. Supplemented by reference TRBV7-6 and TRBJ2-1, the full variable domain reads GAGVSQSPRYKVTKRGQDVALRCDPISGHVSLYWYRQALGQGPEFLTYFNYEAQQDKSGLPNDRFSAERPEGSISTLTIQRTEQRDSAMYRCASSLVTSKYNEQFFGPGTRLTVL.

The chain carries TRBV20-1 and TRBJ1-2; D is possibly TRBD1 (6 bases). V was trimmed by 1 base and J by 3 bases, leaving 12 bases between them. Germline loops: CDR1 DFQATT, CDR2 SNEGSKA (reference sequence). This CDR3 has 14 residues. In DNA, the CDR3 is TGCAGTGCTAGAGTTGGGGGGCTGTACTATGGCTACACCTTC. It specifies CSARVGGLYYGYTF.

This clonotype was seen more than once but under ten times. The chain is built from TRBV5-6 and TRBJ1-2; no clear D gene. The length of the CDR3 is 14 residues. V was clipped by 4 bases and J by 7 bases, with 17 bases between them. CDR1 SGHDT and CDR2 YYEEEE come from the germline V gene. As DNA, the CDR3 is TGTGCCAGCAGCCCCCGGGCTGGTTTTGGTGGCTACACCTTC. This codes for CASSPRAGFGGYTF.

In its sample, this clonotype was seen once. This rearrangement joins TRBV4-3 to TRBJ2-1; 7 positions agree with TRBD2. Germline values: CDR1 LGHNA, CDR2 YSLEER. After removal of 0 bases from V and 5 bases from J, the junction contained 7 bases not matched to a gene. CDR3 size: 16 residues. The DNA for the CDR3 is TGCGCCAGCAGCCAAGATTTGGCTAGCGGAAACAATGAGCAGTTCTTC. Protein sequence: CASSQDLASGNNEQFF.

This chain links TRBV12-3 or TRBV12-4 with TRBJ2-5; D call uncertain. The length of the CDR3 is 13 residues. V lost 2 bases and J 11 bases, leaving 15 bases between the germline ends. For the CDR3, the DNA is TGTGCCAGCAGTTTACTAGTACAGCTTGAACAGTACTTC. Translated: CASSLLVQLEQYF.

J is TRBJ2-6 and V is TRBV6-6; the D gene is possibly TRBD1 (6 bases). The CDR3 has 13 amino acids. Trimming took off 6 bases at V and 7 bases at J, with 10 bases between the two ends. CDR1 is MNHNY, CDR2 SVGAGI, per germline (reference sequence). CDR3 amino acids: CASRQGSANVLTF. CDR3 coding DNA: TGTGCCAGCAGACAGGGTAGCGCCAACGTCCTGACTTTC.

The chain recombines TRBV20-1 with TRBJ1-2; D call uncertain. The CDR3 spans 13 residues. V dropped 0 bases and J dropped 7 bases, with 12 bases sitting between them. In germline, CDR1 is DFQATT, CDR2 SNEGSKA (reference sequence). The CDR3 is CSARDDGARGYTF. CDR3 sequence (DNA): TGCAGTGCTAGAGATGACGGAGCGCGTGGCTACACCTTC.

The CDR3 DNA is TGTGCCAGCAGCTTAATTGGCGGCGCGAACACCGGGGAGCTGTTTTTT. Amino acid sequence: CASSLIGGANTGELFF. The chain recombines TRBV7-2 with TRBJ2-2; no reliable D call. Germline CDR1 SGHTA, CDR2 FQGNSA. The CDR3 consists of 16 residues. The V gene lost 2 bases and the J gene lost 0 bases, with 10 bases spanning the gap.

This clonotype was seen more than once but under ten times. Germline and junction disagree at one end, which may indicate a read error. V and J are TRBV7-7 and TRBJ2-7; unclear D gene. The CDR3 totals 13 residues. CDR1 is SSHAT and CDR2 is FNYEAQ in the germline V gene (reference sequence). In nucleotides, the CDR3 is TGTGCTAGCAGCTTATCCCTATTTGACGAGCAGTACTTC. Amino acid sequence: CASSLSLFDEQYF.

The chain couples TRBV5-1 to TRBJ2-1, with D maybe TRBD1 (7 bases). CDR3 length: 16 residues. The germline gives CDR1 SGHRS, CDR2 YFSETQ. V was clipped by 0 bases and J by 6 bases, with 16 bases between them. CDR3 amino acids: CASSLAGGQSINEQFF. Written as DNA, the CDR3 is TGCGCCAGCAGCTTGGCCGGGGGACAGTCTATCAATGAGCAGTTCTTC.

CDR3 sequence reads: CASSSGVLQETQFF. The CDR3 bases are TGTGCCAGCAGCTCGGGAGTACTCCAAGAGACCCAGTTCTTC. This chain connects TRBV5-6 to TRBJ2-1; tentatively, D is TRBD2 (6 bases). In germline, CDR1 is SGHDT, CDR2 YYEEEE. The CDR3 consists of 14 residues. V was shortened by 3 bases and J by 13 bases, with 20 bases between the two germline ends.

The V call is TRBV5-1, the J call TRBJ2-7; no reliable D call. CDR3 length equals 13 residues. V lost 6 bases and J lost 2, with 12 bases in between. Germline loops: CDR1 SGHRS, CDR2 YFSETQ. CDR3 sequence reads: CASNQDQTYEQYF. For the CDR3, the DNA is TGCGCCAGCAATCAGGACCAAACCTACGAGCAGTACTTC.

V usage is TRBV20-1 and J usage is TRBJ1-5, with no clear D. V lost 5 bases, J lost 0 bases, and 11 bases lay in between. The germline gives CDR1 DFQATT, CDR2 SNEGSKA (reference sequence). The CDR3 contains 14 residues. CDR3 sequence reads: CSASTDDSNQPQHF. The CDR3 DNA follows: TGCAGTGCTTCGACCGACGATAGCAATCAGCCCCAGCATTTT.

The CDR3 region has the DNA TGTGCCAGCACCGGGGAGGGGGGCCCTACCCTAGATCAGCCCCAGCATTTT. This sequence encodes CASTGEGGPTLDQPQHF. J is TRBJ1-5 and V is TRBV7-3; tentatively, D is TRBD1 (6 bases). The ends were cut back, 7 bases at V and 5 bases at J, with 24 bases in the middle. Germline CDR1 is SGHTA and CDR2 is FQGTGA. This CDR3 contains 17 residues. Using reference TRBV7-3 and TRBJ1-5 for the parts outside the CDR3, the full variable domain is GAGVSQTPSNKVTEKGKYVELRCDPISGHTALYWYRQSLGQGPEFLIYFQGTGAADDSGLPNDRFFAVRPEGSVSTLKIQRTERGDSAVYLCASTGEGGPTLDQPQHFGDGTRLSIL.

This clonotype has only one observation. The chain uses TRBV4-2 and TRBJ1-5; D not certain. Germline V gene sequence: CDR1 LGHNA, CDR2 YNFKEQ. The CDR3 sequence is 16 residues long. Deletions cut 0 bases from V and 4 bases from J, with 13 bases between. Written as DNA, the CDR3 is TGTGCCAGCAGCCAAGATATTAGGCAGTCGAATCAGCCCCAGCATTTT. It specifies CASSQDIRQSNQPQHF.

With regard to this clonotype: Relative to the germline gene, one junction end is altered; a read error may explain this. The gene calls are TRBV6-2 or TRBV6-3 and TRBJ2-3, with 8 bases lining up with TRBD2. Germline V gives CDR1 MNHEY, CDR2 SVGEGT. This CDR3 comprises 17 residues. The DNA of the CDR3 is TGTGCCAGCAGTTACCCGTCAGCGGGGGACTACACAGATATGCAGTATTTT. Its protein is CASSYPSAGDYTDMQYF.

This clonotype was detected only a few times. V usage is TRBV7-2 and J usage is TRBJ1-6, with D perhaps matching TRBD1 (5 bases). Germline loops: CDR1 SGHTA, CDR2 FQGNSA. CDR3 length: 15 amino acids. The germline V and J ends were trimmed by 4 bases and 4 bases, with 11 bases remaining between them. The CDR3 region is CASSSIGGYNSPLHF. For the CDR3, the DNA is TGTGCCAGCAGCTCCATTGGGGGATATAATTCACCCCTCCACTTT.

The CDR3 region is CASSSVGTGQFF. The CDR3 region has the DNA TGTGCCAGCAGTTCCGTTGGGACAGGGCAGTTCTTC. This chain links TRBV12-3 or TRBV12-4 with TRBJ2-1; TRBD1 matches 8 bases. The CDR3 is 12 amino acids. The trim removed 4 bases at V and 12 bases at J, leaving 5 bases unmatched.

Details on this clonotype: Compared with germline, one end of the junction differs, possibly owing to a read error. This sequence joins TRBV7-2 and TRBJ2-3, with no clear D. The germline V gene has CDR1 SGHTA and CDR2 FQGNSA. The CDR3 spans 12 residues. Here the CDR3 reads CASSVNTDTRYF. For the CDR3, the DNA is TGTGCCAGCAGCGTGAACACAGATACGCGGTATTTT.

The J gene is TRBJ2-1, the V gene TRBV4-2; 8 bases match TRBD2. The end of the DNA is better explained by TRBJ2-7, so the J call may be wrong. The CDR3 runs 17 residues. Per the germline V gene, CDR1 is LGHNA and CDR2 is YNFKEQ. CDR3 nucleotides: TGTGCCAGCAGCCAAAGCATACGGGCGGGGGGTTACAATGAGCAGTACTTC. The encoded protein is CASSQSIRAGGYNEQYF.